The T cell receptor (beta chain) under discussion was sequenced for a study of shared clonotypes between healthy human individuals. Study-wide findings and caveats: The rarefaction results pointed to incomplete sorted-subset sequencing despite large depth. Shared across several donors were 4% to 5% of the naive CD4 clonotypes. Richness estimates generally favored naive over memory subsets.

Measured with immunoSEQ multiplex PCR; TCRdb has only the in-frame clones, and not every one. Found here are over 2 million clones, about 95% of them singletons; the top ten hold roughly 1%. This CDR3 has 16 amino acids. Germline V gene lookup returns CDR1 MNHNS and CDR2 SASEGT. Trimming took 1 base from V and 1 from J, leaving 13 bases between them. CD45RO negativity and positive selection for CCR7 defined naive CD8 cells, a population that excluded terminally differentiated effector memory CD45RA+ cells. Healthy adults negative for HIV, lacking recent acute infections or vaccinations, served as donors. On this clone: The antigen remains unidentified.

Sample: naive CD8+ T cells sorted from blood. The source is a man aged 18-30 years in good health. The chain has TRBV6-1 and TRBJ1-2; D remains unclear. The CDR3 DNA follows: TGTGCCAGCAGTGAAGGCGGGTGGATTGATAACTATGGCTACACCTTC. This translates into CASSEGGWIDNYGYTF.